Included here is one T cell receptor beta chain sequence, with context. What it recognizes is unknown. The source of the sample is a study of T cell repertoires in cytomegalovirus infection. The overall study: Used in the study were CMV epitopes, some recently identified and HLA-C-restricted, others well-studied and HLA-B-restricted. Matching HLA type, along with CMV infection, was indicated by public TCR beta signatures. Study observations and caveats: Ex vivo responses were dominated by HLA-C-restricted CMV-specific TCR beta clonotypes. Of the TCR beta families, the public ones yielded a cumulative frequency that identified carriers of CMV plus the relevant HLA.

This CDR3 comprises 16 residues. Trimming removed 4 bases from V and 0 bases from J, with 12 bases in between. The germline V gene encodes CDR1 MNHEY and CDR2 SMNVEV (reference sequence). MiXCR was run by TCRdb on the reads, yielding one entry per CDR3 protein. The profile shows some 800,000 distinct CDR3 sequences, 25% to 30% of them singletons. The sample consisted of cultured CD8+ T cells from PBMCs, taken from culture after CMV antigen stimulation. The sequence was collected from a human donor in good health (CMV status not recorded). Some clones in this sample may be carry-over from other donors' samples. The V call is TRBV27, the J call TRBJ1-4, with D perhaps TRBD1 (6 bases). CDR3 nucleotide sequence: TGTGCCAGCAGTTCCTCTGACAGGTCAACTAATGAAAAACTGTTTTTT. Its protein product is CASSSSDRSTNEKLFF.